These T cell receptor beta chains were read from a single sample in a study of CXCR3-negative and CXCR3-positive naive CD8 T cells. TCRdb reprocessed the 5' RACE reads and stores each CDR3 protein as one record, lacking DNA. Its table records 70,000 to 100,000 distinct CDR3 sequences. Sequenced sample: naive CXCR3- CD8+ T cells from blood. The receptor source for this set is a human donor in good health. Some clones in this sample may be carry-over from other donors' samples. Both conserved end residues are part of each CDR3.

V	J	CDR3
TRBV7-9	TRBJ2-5	CASSPGPSGAQETQYF
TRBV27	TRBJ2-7	CASRPATPSYEQYF
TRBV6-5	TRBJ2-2	CASSYMRDRVGTGELFF
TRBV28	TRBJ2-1	CASSPSGFLSSYNEQFF
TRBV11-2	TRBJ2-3	CASSPPGLAGGRTQYF
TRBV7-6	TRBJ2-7	CASSLGENQGFHEQYF
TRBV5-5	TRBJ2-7	CASSLGLAGEDEQYF
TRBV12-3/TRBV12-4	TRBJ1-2	CASSYGSGNGYTF
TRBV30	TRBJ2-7	CAWSVLEGGEEQYF
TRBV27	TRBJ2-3	CASSFGAGGTDTQYF
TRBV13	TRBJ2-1	CASSSGTGPPSYNERFF
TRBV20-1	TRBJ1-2	CSARDPETGGPNYGYTF
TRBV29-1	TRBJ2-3	CSVDGLAGRNTDTQYF
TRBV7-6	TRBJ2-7	CASSLAAGVRNEQYF
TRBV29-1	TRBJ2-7	CSADGGSKHEQYF
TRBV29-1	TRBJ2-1	CSVEGLAGGSREQFF
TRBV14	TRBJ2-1	CASSPAGGRDNEQFF
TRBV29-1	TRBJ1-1	CSVGVGTEAFF
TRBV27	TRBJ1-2	CASSFGTPNYGYTF
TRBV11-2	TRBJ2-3	CASRDGQDFTDTQYF
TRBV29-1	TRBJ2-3	CSVEDDTSEFTDTQYF
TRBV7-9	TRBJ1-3	CASQGGSSGNTIYF
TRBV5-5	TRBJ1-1	CASSPHDGMNTEAFF
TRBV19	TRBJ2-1	CASKAGSSYNEQFF
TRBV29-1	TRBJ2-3	CSVLPKLGDTQYF
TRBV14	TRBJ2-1	CASSLGLGFNEQFF
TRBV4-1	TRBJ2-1	CASSQEGGYSYNEQFF
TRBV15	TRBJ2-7	CATSRDWRGVAGVLEQYF